This T cell receptor beta chain is drawn from a study of cytomegalovirus exposure and HLA in healthy donors (dated by TCRdb to the late 2010s). For the study in its entirety: According to an earlier analysis of 550 to 700 of the donors, 150 million to 200 million T cells yielded 117 million unique TCR beta sequences and about 280 Gb of sequence data. An early release that covered roughly 600 HLA-typed donors contained about 290 gigabases of sequencing data and about 93 million unique TCR sequences. Of the roughly 390 genotyped donors, about 84% fell in the genetic ancestry cluster associated with self-reported Caucasian donors. The study aimed to test whether cataloging public T cell receptors could reveal signatures of past pathogen exposure. The study profiled the T cell repertoires of hundreds of subjects by immunosequencing and related them to cytomegalovirus serostatus. In addition to the first cohort of 666 subjects, a separate validation cohort of around 110 different subjects was used. To predict cytomegalovirus infection status, the study combined high-throughput TCR immunosequencing, statistical association of individual TCRs with disease status, and machine learning. To study patterns of TCR occurrence, a later analysis re-analyzed previously published TCR beta repertoires from 650 to 750 donors and added high-resolution HLA genotyping. In the later analysis, no new phenotypic data were used to find candidate immune exposures; instead, reliance was placed on TCR beta sequences and their occurrence across donors. An earlier analysis of around 580 of the donors used high-throughput TCR beta sequencing to judge whether each TCR beta V gene segment behaved as functional or pseudogenic. Donor age, sex, ethnicity and CMV serostatus were collected together with the repertoire data. In a later genetic analysis, genome-wide SNP genotypes for about three fifths of the roughly 670 donors were used, and that subset was treated as a discovery cohort. All discovery cohort repertoires had been generated on a single sequencing platform. Class I and class II HLA loci were covered by the typing at four-digit resolution. The number of typed donors differed by locus: roughly 629-630 for A, B, C, DRB1 and DQB1; approximately 540 for DQA1; roughly 600 for DPA1; and around 490 for DPB1. Four or five DR-DQ haplotypes were handled as single units for association and clustering because linkage in the cohort was strong. Among a few hundred genotyped donors of the cohort, an average of around 240,000 unique TCR beta nucleotide sequences were sequenced per donor, around 20% of them non-productive.

This clone turned up a few times. It lacks a known antigen. No clone much larger than this one lies a single base away; base qualities are absent. Relative to germline, V is 4 bases shorter and J is 5 bases shorter, with 12 bases between their ends. The CDR3 covers 13 residues, taking in both the cysteine and the phenylalanine. Here the CDR3 DNA is all that survives: 39 bases in frame from base 1. Via the germline V gene, CDR1 is MGHRA and CDR2 YSYEKL. Beyond this particular receptor, the publication reports: In a later genetic analysis, a missense DCLRE1C variant was associated with V-gene and J-gene trimming of TCR beta chains, and the association was replicated in an independent cohort. A later analysis found that HLA-associated TCR beta chains were more clonally expanded and had lower generation probabilities than equally common non-associated chains. Some IMGT-functional V segments, including TRBV6-2 and TRBV6-3, could not be distinguished by the 87-base-pair reads and were therefore excluded. Linkage disequilibrium might explain the correlated functional status among segregating V segments, but an unknown experimental factor could not be excluded. Specific HLA alleles were associated with over 15,000 TCR beta sequences at a false discovery rate of 0.05 in a later analysis. When HLA alleles, especially DR and DQ, strongly co-occurred, attributing TCR associations to individual alleles was difficult. The earlier analysis of fewer than 750 of the donors excluded 15 to 20 rarely observed V segments, including chromosome 9 orphons, because counts were too low. Because HLA typing was missing for some donors at each locus, association tests included only the typed subset. A cluster of highly shared sequence variants was judged likely to be a technical artifact of the sequencing pipeline. In an earlier analysis of more than 500 of the donors, most TCR beta V segments appeared in productive rearrangements about 90% or about 30% of the time, broadly matching IMGT annotations. In vitro tests confirmed that a few of the cytomegalovirus-associated TCR beta chains recognize cytomegalovirus antigens. In a later genetic analysis, fewer N-insertions in productive TCRs were reported among donors in an Asian-associated ancestry cluster than the approximately 630-donor mean. According to the authors, the approach could potentially be generalized to other disease states and immunological phenotypes. Across donors, most TCR sequences were observed very rarely, whereas some public TCRs were present in many individuals. Only TCR beta chains were sequenced in this cohort, and the absence of alpha or paired-chain data limited detectable features. Cytomegalovirus status was reported to be diagnosed by the classifier with high specificity and sensitivity in both the original and validation cohorts. Sequencing depth was assumed to be roughly uniform across donors in the presence/absence analyses, though that assumption may not hold. The only immune exposure information available for the cohort was CMV serostatus. In the study, 150 to 200 TCR beta chains were listed as associated with cytomegalovirus. A later analysis reported that several top co-occurrence clusters appeared linked to parvovirus B19, influenza, CMV and Epstein-Barr virus. A further reported finding was that TCR beta sequences accurately predicted the HLA-A and HLA-B alleles for most subjects in the first cohort. In a later analysis, the rate of TCR association differed among HLA loci, with DRB1 alleles having the most associated TCRs and HLA-C alleles having the fewest. Most CMV-associated TCR beta chains appeared to be HLA-restricted in a later analysis, and the HLA associations seemed to be driven largely by CMV exposure.

The cohort was made up of approximately 700 healthy bone marrow donors. Cohort members were all nominally healthy when sampled, although unrecorded immune exposures were likely present. The donor tested CMV seronegative, placing the donor among the 352 seronegative members of the cohort. Each donor provided a peripheral blood sample, and peripheral blood mononuclear cells were used for TCR beta sequencing. Genomic DNA extraction from the blood cell samples was performed with the Qiagen DNeasy Blood Extraction Kit. The method behind the library was the immunoSEQ multiplex PCR assay. For the multiplex PCR, a mixture combining 60 forward primers for TCR Vbeta segments and 13 reverse primers for TCR Jbeta segments was used. Amplification of the CDR3 region of rearranged TCR beta genes was performed with a multiplex PCR assay on genomic DNA. The amplified TCR beta libraries were sequenced on the Illumina HiSeq System as 87-base-pair reads. On the authors' methods: In a later analysis, some 80 million unique TCR beta chains were counted across the 500 to 700 repertoires, and roughly 11 million of these chains were shared by at least two donors. Raw reads were error-corrected and collapsed into unique sequences by a nearest-neighbor algorithm in which closely related sequences were merged to remove PCR and sequencing errors. V, D and J gene segments were assigned by aligning CDR3 sequences to IMGT reference sequences. For a sequence to be retained, a match of at least six nucleotides to both a V gene segment and a J gene segment was required. A rearrangement was called productive if the CDR3 had no stop codons and remained in frame with V and J, and every other rearrangement was called non-productive. CDR3 was defined according to IMGT convention as the region running from the second conserved V-encoded cysteine to the conserved J-encoded phenylalanine. The earlier analysis of approximately 590 of the donors excluded any sequence lacking an unambiguous match to a single V gene segment. An earlier analysis of 587 of the donors classified V segments as functional when productive rearrangements were above 56.7% and as segregating when the standard deviation between donors was above 5%. A statistical classification framework was built to diagnose cytomegalovirus status from the catalog of TCR beta chain sequences. A later analysis assigned V and J genes by comparing TCR nucleotide sequences with IMGT/GENE-DB human TR gene sequences. Using the TCRdist pipeline, a later analysis assigned CDR3 sequences along with most-parsimonious VDJ recombination scenarios. In a later analysis, each TCR beta chain was defined by its CDR3 amino acid sequence together with its V-gene family, and reads without a unique V-gene family were excluded. To address suspected cross-contamination and a sequencing artifact, a later analysis removed several hundred highly shared, low-generation-probability nucleotide sequences. For each public chain, a later analysis derived a clonal expansion index from normalized ranks of inferred template counts within each repertoire. In a later analysis, generation probabilities were computed with a VDJ recombination model fitted to out-of-frame rearrangements, and the resulting probabilities were checked against IGoR. In a later analysis, TCR-TCR, TCR-HLA and TCR-CMV co-occurrence was scored with hypergeometric tests, and a repertoire-size bias correction was applied to TCR pairs. To estimate false discovery rates, a later analysis permuted the HLA or CMV assignments 20 times. In a later analysis, co-occurring TCRs were grouped using DBSCAN, and TCRdist sequence similarity was added for clustering within HLA-allele-positive subsets. For co-occurrence clustering, repertoires with fewer than 30,000 or more than 120,000 public chains were excluded, along with 5 or 6 repertoires with anomalous nucleotide sharing. The clones in this table, taken by TCRdb from immuneACCESS, are in-frame only. Not every clone is retained; where verified, under half of the shortfall comes from an unresolved V gene, and the cause of the rest is unknown. The V and J calls and the clone size are those of that table, but D and trimming were determined from the DNA. This sample has about 140,000 clones in its table, and around 80% of those were observed once. Roughly 2.3% of the sample comes from the top ten.

This chain is built from TRBV4-1 and TRBJ2-7; a weak D assignment points to TRBD1 (5 bases agree). The sequence derives from a man aged 25-45 years in good health and CMV-seronegative. Sequenced: PBMCs. The DNA sequence is given as TGCGCCAGCAGCCCGACAGTGTCGAACGAGCAGTACTTC. It translates to CASSPTVSNEQYF.